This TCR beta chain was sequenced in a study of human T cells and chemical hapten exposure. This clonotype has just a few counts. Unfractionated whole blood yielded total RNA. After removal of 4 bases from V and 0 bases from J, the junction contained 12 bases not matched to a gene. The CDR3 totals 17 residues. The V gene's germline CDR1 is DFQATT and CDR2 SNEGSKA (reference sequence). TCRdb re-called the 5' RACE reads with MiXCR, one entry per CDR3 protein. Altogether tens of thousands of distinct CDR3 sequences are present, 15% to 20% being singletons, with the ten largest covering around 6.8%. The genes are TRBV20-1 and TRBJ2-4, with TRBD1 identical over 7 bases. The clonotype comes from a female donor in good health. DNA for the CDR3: TGCAGTGCTAACGACAGGGACAGCCTTTTAGCCAAAAACATTCAGTACTTC. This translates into CSANDRDSLLAKNIQYF.